One T cell receptor beta chain is described in this entry. Antigen: not known. The sample is drawn from a study of vaccination effects on CD4 cells after COVID-19. Background on the study: Viral peptide pools were used in the ViraFEST assay to expand antigen-specific CD4+ T cells, and sequencing came afterward. Post-vaccine specimens arrived a median 72 days past the second dose. General study results and limits: Clones arising from infection and from vaccination showed marked clonal contraction late after vaccination. The study got few convalescent patients and did not collect any early post-infection timepoints.

Sequencing used immunoSEQ multiplex PCR; TCRdb keeps in-frame clones, though not all of them. The repertoire holds around 69,000 clones, around 80% seen once, with approximately 2.3% in the top ten. Trimming removed 1 base from V and 3 bases from J, with 6 bases in between. The germline V gene has CDR1 MNHNY and CDR2 SVGAGI (reference sequence). CDR3 size: 14 residues. The authors isolated CD4+ T cells after around nine days of culture. It was two doses of either the BNT162b2 or mRNA-1273 vaccine that participants received. The genes are TRBV6-6 and TRBJ2-2; D gene unclear. The receptor was derived from a human donor who received a COVID-19 vaccine. The sequencing here drew on CD4+ T cells from PBMCs cultured without peptide, taken after COVID-19 vaccination. CDR3 sequence: CASSYLGYTGELFF. For the CDR3, the DNA is TGTGCCAGCAGTTACTTAGGGTACACCGGGGAGCTGTTTTTT.